The 17 T cell receptor beta chains reported below all come from one sample, sequenced in a study of shared clonotypes between healthy human individuals. Measured with immunoSEQ multiplex PCR; TCRdb has only the in-frame clones, and not every one. The sample has about 2.1 million clones, just under 95% seen once. CD45RO-negative, CCR7-selected cells formed the naive CD8 fraction, which excluded terminally differentiated effector memory CD45RA+ cells. The specimen sequenced was naive CD8+ T cells from PBMCs. Receptor source: a man aged 18 to 29 in good health. Some clones in this sample may be carry-over from other donors' samples.

In DNA, the CDR3 is TGCAGCGTTTGGGGGGGGCCTAGCACAGATACGCAGTATTTT. Translating it yields CSVWGGPSTDTQYF. V and J are TRBV29-1 and TRBJ2-3; the D gene is possibly TRBD2 (7 bases). The CDR3 contains 14 residues. Germline CDR1 and CDR2: SQVTM and ANQGSEA. V lost 5 bases and J lost 0, with 12 bases in between.

This clone occurred once. The chain links TRBV7-8 to TRBJ2-7; D possibly matches TRBD1 or TRBD2 (5 bases each). There are 13 residues in the CDR3. Germline V gives CDR1 SGHVS, CDR2 FQNEAQ. V gave up 5 bases and J gave up 6 bases, with 14 bases separating them. This CDR3 is CASSPRGVGEQYF. CDR3 bases: TGTGCCAGCAGCCCCCGAGGGGTCGGCGAGCAGTACTTC. Supplemented by reference TRBV7-8 and TRBJ2-7, the full variable domain reads GAGVSQSPRYKVAKRGQDVALRCDPISGHVSLFWYQQALGQGPEFLTYFQNEAQLDKSGLPSDRFFAERPEGSVSTLKIQRTQQEDSAVYLCASSPRGVGEQYFGPGTRLTVT.

The V gene is TRBV13, the J gene TRBJ2-3; D uncertain. Germline lookup yields CDR1 PRHDT and CDR2 FYEKMQ (reference sequence). Trimming pared 5 bases from V and 0 bases from J, leaving 6 bases between. The CDR3 has 13 residues. The CDR3 coding sequence is TGTGCCAGCAGCCGGAGAAGCACAGATACGCAGTATTTT. Its protein product is CASSRRSTDTQYF.

The chain recombines TRBV27 with TRBJ1-5; D perhaps matches TRBD1 (5 bases). V was trimmed by 6 bases and J by 6 bases, leaving 15 bases between them. The CDR3 has 14 residues. Germline loops: CDR1 MNHEY, CDR2 SMNVEV (reference sequence). The CDR3 loop reads CASSDPGGSQPQHF. In nucleotides, the CDR3 is TGTGCCAGCAGCGACCCGGGGGGAAGTCAGCCCCAGCATTTT.

This chain uses TRBV5-1 with TRBJ1-1, with TRBD1 as a possible D gene (6 bases). The CDR3 spans 14 residues. CDR1 SGHRS and CDR2 YFSETQ come from the germline V gene. V was clipped by 3 bases and J by 7 bases, with 16 bases between them. The DNA for the CDR3 is TGCGCCAGCAGCTGGACCACAGGGACTAATGAAGCTTTCTTT. Its translation is CASSWTTGTNEAFF.

The genes are TRBV5-4 and TRBJ2-2; the match to TRBD1 covers 11 bases. In germline, CDR1 is SGHNT, CDR2 YYREEE (reference sequence). The CDR3 length is 14 residues. After removal of 3 bases from V and 7 bases from J, the junction contained 2 bases not matched to a gene. CDR3 bases: TGTGCCAGCAGCTGGGGGACAGGGGGCGGGGAGCTGTTTTTT. It encodes CASSWGTGGGELFF.

This chain uses TRBV27 with TRBJ2-7, with D possibly called TRBD1 or TRBD2 (5 bases each). Deletions cut 7 bases from V and 2 bases from J, with 15 bases between. Looked up from germline, CDR1 is MNHEY and CDR2 is SMNVEV (reference sequence). This CDR3 has 14 amino acids. CDR3 protein: CASTPGRIPYEQYF. The DNA for the CDR3 is TGTGCCAGCACCCCGGGGCGGATCCCCTACGAGCAGTACTTC.

This chain connects TRBV5-5 to TRBJ2-3, with 9 bases that match TRBD2. V was clipped by 4 bases and J by 8 bases; unmatched bases: 11. The length of the CDR3 is 15 residues. In germline, CDR1 is SGHKS, CDR2 YYEKEE (reference sequence). The CDR3 loop is CASSGRREGLSTQYF. The CDR3 nucleotides are TGTGCCAGCAGCGGGCGGCGGGAGGGCCTCAGTACGCAGTATTTT.

As DNA, the CDR3 is TGTGCCAGCAGTTTAATCGGGCGAGATACGCAGTATTTT. Its protein product is CASSLIGRDTQYF. V and J are TRBV27 and TRBJ2-3; no firm D call. V shed 2 bases and J shed 5 bases, with 8 bases lying between them. The CDR3 runs 13 residues. Germline V gene sequence: CDR1 MNHEY, CDR2 SMNVEV (reference sequence).

This clone was recorded only once. This sequence joins TRBV4-3 and TRBJ1-2, with 7 bases that match TRBD1. The CDR3 has 16 residues. Unmatched junction bases numbered 9, after V lost 3 bases and J lost 2 bases. CDR1 is LGHNA, CDR2 YSLEER, per germline. This CDR3 is CASSHTRDSYNYGYTF. The CDR3 DNA reads TGCGCCAGCAGCCACACGAGGGACAGTTACAACTATGGCTACACCTTC.

The J gene is TRBJ2-1, the V gene TRBV9; tentative D call: TRBD2 (5 bases). V was pared by 0 bases and J by 1 base, with 11 bases between. CDR3 size: 16 residues. Per the germline V gene, CDR1 is SGDLS and CDR2 is YYNGEE. The CDR3, as DNA: TGTGCCAGCAGCGTAGGTGGGAGCTATTCCTACAATGAGCAGTTCTTC. Translated, it gives CASSVGGSYSYNEQFF.

The rearrangement links TRBV29-1 to TRBJ1-2; D unresolved. The germline V gene encodes CDR1 SQVTM and CDR2 ANQGSEA. The CDR3 runs 12 residues. Trimming left V 5 bases short and J 4 bases short, with 11 bases between. As DNA, the CDR3 is TGCAGCGTTACCCCGGACGGCTATGGCTACACCTTC. Amino acid sequence: CSVTPDGYGYTF.

As DNA, the CDR3 is TGTGCCAGCAGCACCCGGGACGTGCTGGGGCCGGCAGATACGCAGTATTTT. Translated, it gives CASSTRDVLGPADTQYF. The chain has TRBV7-8 and TRBJ2-3; either TRBD1 or TRBD2 may supply D (5 bases each). This CDR3 comprises 17 residues. Trimming removed 5 bases at V and 4 bases at J, with 22 bases between. Germline V gene data show CDR1 as SGHVS and CDR2 as FQNEAQ.

This clone was seen a single time. The chain is built from TRBV27 and TRBJ2-5; D gene uncertain. Germline loops: CDR1 MNHEY, CDR2 SMNVEV (reference sequence). The CDR3 is made up of 16 amino acids. V was clipped by 1 base and J by 0 bases, with 12 bases between them. The CDR3 region is CASSLYGPNYQETQYF. The CDR3 DNA follows: TGTGCCAGCAGTTTATATGGGCCGAACTACCAAGAGACCCAGTACTTC.

V is TRBV5-1 and J is TRBJ2-2; D possibly corresponds to TRBD1 (7 bases). CDR1 and CDR2 (germline): SGHRS, YFSETQ. CDR3 length: 13 amino acids. Trimming left V 7 bases short and J 8 bases short, with 15 bases between. DNA of the CDR3: TGCGCCAGCCGAACAGGGGAGGTGGGGGAGCTGTTTTTT. This sequence encodes CASRTGEVGELFF.

The chain recombines TRBV29-1 with TRBJ1-2; 7 positions agree with TRBD1. Germline CDR1 is SQVTM and CDR2 is ANQGSEA. This CDR3 is built from 12 residues. CDR3 coding DNA: TGCAGTGGCCAGGGGGGCAATAATGGCTACACCTTC. This codes for CSGQGGNNGYTF.

J is TRBJ2-2 and V is TRBV7-9; 7 bases agree with TRBD1. The CDR3 runs to 14 residues. With V trimmed by 5 bases and J by 13 bases, 13 bases remained unmatched. Germline loops: CDR1 SEHNR, CDR2 FQNEAQ (reference sequence). Here the CDR3 reads CASSPGQTSRGLFF. The CDR3 bases are TGTGCCAGCAGCCCGGGACAGACCTCCCGGGGGCTGTTTTTT.